The rows below give T cell receptor beta chains drawn from one sample of a study of blood T cells in healthy people across ages. TCRdb re-called the 5' RACE reads with MiXCR, one entry per CDR3 protein. The table lists around 520,000 distinct CDR3 sequences, about 29% of them singletons. The sample also formed part of further work on T cells of mothers and their children.

The sequenced sample was blood. The receptors here all came from a boy between 2 and 15 years old in good health. Each CDR3 is given with its conserved first and last residue. A D gene is named only where the DNA matches it firmly. Expanded clones are given a class, and other clones once, few, many or no size at all.

clone_size	v_call	cdr3_length	j_call	d_call	cdr3_aa	cdr3_nt
few	TRBV12-3/TRBV12-4	15	TRBJ2-1	TRBD2	CASRDSGSSYNEQFF	TGTGCCAGCAGGGATAGCGGGAGTTCCTACAATGAGCAGTTCTTC
NA	TRBV12-3/TRBV12-4	14	TRBJ1-3	NA	CASSWSNSGNTIYF	TGTGCCAGCAGTTGGAGTAACTCTGGAAACACCATATATTTT
NA	TRBV9	14	TRBJ2-7	NA	CASSVIPGTYEQYF	TGTGCCAGCAGCGTGATACCCGGAACCTACGAGCAGTACTTC
NA	TRBV9	13	TRBJ2-5	NA	CASSGVGRNEQYF	TGTGCCAGCAGCGGGGTAGGACGTAATGAGCAGTACTTC
few	TRBV20-1	12	TRBJ2-7	NA	CSAGAGPYEQYF	TGCAGTGCGGGAGCAGGGCCCTACGAGCAGTACTTC
NA	TRBV27	13	TRBJ2-4	NA	CASMEEAKNIQYF	TGTGCCTCTATGGAGGAAGCCAAAAACATTCAGTACTTC
few	TRBV9	14	TRBJ2-7	NA	CASSVGLESYEQYF	TGTGCCAGCAGCGTCGGTCTAGAGTCCTACGAGCAGTACTTC
few	TRBV30	13	TRBJ2-2	NA	CAWSEENTGELFF	TGTGCCTGGAGTGAAGAGAACACCGGGGAGCTGTTTTTT
NA	TRBV9	15	TRBJ1-2	NA	CASSGLGGANYGYTF	TGTGCCAGCAGCGGTCTCGGGGGGGCCAACTATGGCTACACCTTC
NA	TRBV9	14	TRBJ2-5	NA	CASSEGRYQETQYF	TGTGCCAGCAGCGAGGGACGGTATCAAGAGACCCAGTACTTC
NA	TRBV3-1	13	TRBJ2-3	NA	CASSQGLTNAQYF	TGTGCCAGCAGCCAAGGTTTGACCAATGCGCAGTATTTT
few	TRBV3-1	12	TRBJ2-5	NA	CASSSYLETQYF	TGTGCCAGCAGCTCGTACTTGGAGACCCAGTACTTC
few	TRBV29-1	13	TRBJ1-5	NA	CSVEVSSDQPQHF	TGCAGCGTTGAGGTTTCTTCGGATCAGCCCCAGCATTTT
NA	TRBV12-3/TRBV12-4	14	TRBJ2-3	NA	CASSSPTTTDTQYF	TGTGCCAGCAGTTCCCCGACTACGACAGATACGCAGTATTTT
NA	TRBV7-2	12	TRBJ2-5	NA	CASTPRQETQYF	TGTGCCAGCACTCCACGTCAAGAGACCCAGTACTTC
NA	TRBV18	12	TRBJ2-3	NA	CASSTSADTQYF	TGTGCCAGCTCGACCTCCGCAGATACGCAGTATTTT
NA	TRBV20-1	15	TRBJ1-1	NA	CSAPPRRGANTEAFF	TGCAGTGCTCCCCCCCGACGGGGGGCGAACACTGAAGCTTTCTTT
few	TRBV18	15	TRBJ2-7	TRBD2	CASSPPAGGDYEQYF	TGTGCCAGCTCACCACCGGCGGGAGGGGACTACGAGCAGTACTTC
NA	TRBV7-9	14	TRBJ2-2	TRBD1	CASNDRVNTGELFF	TGTGCCAGCAACGACAGGGTGAACACCGGGGAGCTGTTTTTT
once	TRBV4-3	16	TRBJ1-4	TRBD1	CASSQGSTGGSEKLFF	TGCGCCAGCAGCCAAGGATCGACAGGGGGTAGTGAAAAACTGTTTTTT
few	TRBV21-1	13	TRBJ2-7	NA	CASSNGTNYEQYF	TGTGCCAGCAGCAACGGGACAAACTACGAGCAGTACTTC
NA	TRBV7-6	16	TRBJ2-7	TRBD1	CASSLESGQGFYEQYF	TGTGCCAGCAGCTTAGAAAGCGGACAGGGGTTTTACGAGCAGTACTTC
few	TRBV7-2	17	TRBJ2-7	NA	CASSLASPYQSSYEQYF	TGTGCCAGCAGCTTAGCGAGCCCCTACCAATCCTCCTACGAGCAGTACTTC
NA	TRBV29-1	13	TRBJ1-1	NA	CSVAWTPYTEAFF	TGCAGCGTTGCTTGGACACCCTACACTGAAGCTTTCTTT
NA	TRBV3-1	12	TRBJ1-2	TRBD1	CASRRTGDGYTF	TGTGCCAGCAGACGGACAGGGGATGGCTACACCTTC
NA	TRBV15	11	TRBJ2-1	NA	CATSRATKQFF	TGTGCCACCAGCAGAGCGACAAAGCAGTTCTTC
many	TRBV2	11	TRBJ1-1	NA	CASEGWAEAFF	TGTGCCAGCGAGGGGTGGGCTGAAGCTTTCTTT
many	TRBV6-5	14	TRBJ2-5	TRBD1	CASSRTGPQETQYF	TGTGCCAGCAGCCGGACAGGGCCACAAGAGACCCAGTACTTC
NA	TRBV20-1	16	TRBJ2-1	NA	CSASRGHRNRVDEQFF	TGCAGTGCTAGCAGAGGGCACCGGAACAGGGTTGATGAGCAGTTCTTC
few	TRBV7-2	15	TRBJ2-7	NA	CASSFGSSAGYEQYF	TGTGCCAGCAGCTTCGGAAGCTCCGCGGGGTACGAGCAGTACTTC
NA	TRBV7-2	12	TRBJ1-2	TRBD1	CASSSTGYGYTF	TGTGCCAGCAGCTCGACAGGGTATGGCTACACCTTC
NA	TRBV7-9	16	TRBJ2-3	TRBD1	CASSPPGTGGTDTQYF	TGTGCCAGCAGCCCTCCCGGGACAGGGGGCACAGATACGCAGTATTTT
few	TRBV20-1	14	TRBJ1-4	NA	CSANPTHLREKLFF	TGCAGTGCTAACCCGACTCACCTTCGGGAAAAACTGTTTTTT
NA	TRBV5-6	15	TRBJ2-3	NA	CASSLERSGADTQYF	TGTGCCAGCAGCTTGGAGCGGAGTGGGGCAGATACGCAGTATTTT
few	TRBV20-1	13	TRBJ2-7	NA	CSAKGQGSYEQYF	TGCAGTGCTAAAGGGCAGGGCTCCTACGAGCAGTACTTC
NA	TRBV9	14	TRBJ2-4	NA	CASSVEGSRDIQYF	TGTGCCAGCAGCGTAGAGGGGTCGAGGGACATTCAGTACTTC
NA	TRBV7-9	13	TRBJ1-2	TRBD1	CASSTGTNDGYTF	TGTGCCAGCTCGACAGGGACTAACGATGGCTACACCTTC
NA	TRBV7-8	12	TRBJ1-2	TRBD1	CAGSLETGAYTF	TGTGCCGGCAGCTTAGAGACAGGGGCCTACACCTTC
NA	TRBV2	14	TRBJ1-2	NA	CASSQQGPNYGYTF	TGTGCCAGCAGTCAACAGGGTCCTAACTATGGCTACACCTTC
NA	TRBV3-1	13	TRBJ1-1	TRBD1	CASSHGTGGEAFF	TGTGCCAGCAGCCACGGGACAGGCGGTGAAGCTTTCTTT
NA	TRBV2	14	TRBJ2-5	TRBD1	CASVGQGPGETQYF	TGTGCCAGCGTGGGACAGGGGCCGGGGGAGACCCAGTACTTC
few	TRBV7-2	16	TRBJ2-7	NA	CASSDRVGGNPSEQYF	TGTGCCAGCAGCGACCGCGTAGGGGGGAATCCCTCCGAGCAGTACTTC
few	TRBV2	12	TRBJ2-5	NA	CASGINRETQYF	TGTGCCAGCGGCATTAATAGAGAGACCCAGTACTTC
NA	TRBV27	12	TRBJ2-2	NA	CASSLRFGELFF	TGTGCCAGCAGTTTACGGTTCGGGGAGCTGTTTTTT
NA	TRBV5-1	17	TRBJ2-6	NA	CASSLEQRSSGANVLTF	TGCGCCAGCAGCTTGGAACAGCGAAGCTCTGGGGCCAACGTCCTGACTTTC
NA	TRBV5-1	14	TRBJ2-1	NA	CASAPGSSYNEQFF	TGCGCCAGCGCTCCCGGGAGCTCCTACAATGAGCAGTTCTTC
few	TRBV6-1	15	TRBJ2-1	NA	CASSTPGFSYNEQFF	TGTGCCAGCAGTACCCCGGGTTTTTCCTACAATGAGCAGTTCTTC
few	TRBV6-2/TRBV6-3	16	TRBJ2-3	NA	CASSYSSRGLADTQYF	TGTGCCAGCAGTTACTCGAGTAGGGGTTTGGCAGATACGCAGTATTTT
NA	TRBV7-2	14	TRBJ2-2	TRBD1	CASSLRQGAGELFF	TGTGCCAGCAGCTTAAGGCAGGGGGCCGGGGAGCTGTTTTTT
NA	TRBV9	14	TRBJ2-7	NA	CASSPPGPGDEQYF	TGTGCCAGCAGCCCACCCGGTCCCGGGGACGAGCAGTACTTC
NA	TRBV10-2	14	TRBJ2-1	NA	CASRTGTSKIEQFF	TGCGCCAGCAGGACCGGGACCTCCAAGATTGAGCAGTTCTTC
NA	TRBV27	12	TRBJ2-7	NA	CASSPDSREQYF	TGTGCCAGCAGCCCGGACTCCAGAGAGCAGTACTTC
once	TRBV7-2	13	TRBJ1-2	NA	CASSLWMGDGYTF	TGTGCCAGCAGCTTATGGATGGGCGATGGCTACACCTTC
NA	TRBV6-5	15	TRBJ2-5	TRBD1	CASSRPGQSQETQYF	TGTGCCAGCAGTAGACCGGGACAGAGCCAAGAGACCCAGTACTTC
NA	TRBV3-1	15	TRBJ1-1	TRBD1	CASRAGGFRYTEAFF	TGTGCCAGCAGGGCAGGGGGCTTTCGTTACACTGAAGCTTTCTTT
NA	TRBV20-1	14	TRBJ1-1	TRBD1	CSARDTRGHTEAFF	TGCAGTGCTAGAGATACCAGGGGGCACACTGAAGCTTTCTTT
NA	TRBV3-1	13	TRBJ2-7	TRBD1	CASSTGQGRQQYF	TGTGCCAGCAGCACGGGACAGGGCAGGCAGCAGTACTTC
few	TRBV20-1	13	TRBJ2-7	TRBD1	CSARTGPSYEQYF	TGCAGTGCCCGGACAGGGCCTTCCTACGAGCAGTACTTC
NA	TRBV4-3	17	TRBJ2-3	NA	CASSQDDGGSRADTQYF	TGCGCCAGCAGCCAAGACGATGGTGGGTCTAGGGCCGATACGCAGTATTTT